The present T cell receptor (beta chain) was sequenced within a study of radiotherapy plus CTLA-4 blockade in lung cancer (dated by TCRdb to the late 2010s). General notes on the study: Among the enrolled patients, about 19% had an objective response, and about 29% reached disease control.

In this study, focal radiation therapy paired with CTLA-4 blockade (ipilimumab) was tested in patients who had chemo-refractory metastatic non-small-cell lung cancer. What the work shows at the level of the full study, not this receptor alone: After treatment with radiotherapy and ipilimumab, TCR clones that originated in tumors expanded in peripheral blood. The strongest predictors of response, as reported, were early dynamic changes in blood T cell clones along with a rise in serum interferon-beta after radiation.

The count of this clone is one. Its antigen target is currently unknown. It has no much larger one-base neighbor in the sample; base qualities were not kept. The CDR3 runs 15 residues from the cysteine to the phenylalanine. Here the CDR3 DNA is all that survives: 45 bases in frame from base 1. V and J are truncated by 7 bases and 4 bases respectively, leaving an intervening sequence of 18 bases. The germline V gene yields SGHRS for CDR1 and YFSETQ for CDR2. The library was generated by the immunoSEQ multiplex PCR assay. In its TCRdb copy, this immuneACCESS table keeps in-frame sequences only and misses some clones. Where compared with another copy, unresolved V genes explain less than half of these, and the others have no known cause. The sample data list around 44,000 clones, and about 86% of these were observed just once. Together, the top ten hold around a sixth of the sample.

The sequencing used peripheral blood, collected from a patient treated with radiotherapy plus ipilimumab. The rearranged chain carries TRBV5-1 and TRBJ2-1; the D segment could be TRBD1, given 7 matching bases. The clonotype was recovered from a human donor with non-small cell lung cancer that progressed on radiotherapy plus ipilimumab. Some clones in this sample may be carry-over from other donors' samples. The DNA sequence is given as TGCGCCAGCGGGCCCCAGGGGGGACAATACAATGAGCAGTTCTTC. This is translated as CASGPQGGQYNEQFF.